A selection of T cell receptor beta chains follows, all from one sample in a study of molecular identifiers for immune sequencing clone quantification. A single record per CDR3 protein comes from TCRdb applying MiXCR to the PCR reads. The sample shows 460,000 or so distinct CDR3 sequences, about 25% of them seen only once. What was sequenced was naive CD8+ T cells from blood, with Jurkat cell RNA spiked in. All receptors derive from a human donor in good health. Some libraries in this study had Jurkat cell RNA spiked in. Both conserved end residues are part of each CDR3. A D gene is named only where the DNA matches it firmly. A clone size is listed for some rows: how often the clone was seen (once, few, many), or a class if it is expanded.

len	d_gene	v_gene	j_gene	abundance	CDR3aa	CDR3nt
12	.	TRBV29-1	TRBJ2-7	.	CSVGPATYEQYF	TGCAGCGTTGGCCCAGCCACCTACGAGCAGTACTTC
14	.	TRBV5-1	TRBJ2-5	many	CASSLGQIEETQYF	TGCGCCAGCAGCTTGGGGCAGATAGAAGAGACCCAGTACTTC
16	TRBD1	TRBV5-1	TRBJ2-7	.	CASSFQKGQVTYEQYF	TGCGCCAGCAGCTTTCAAAAGGGACAGGTCACCTACGAGCAGTACTTC
15	TRBD1	TRBV27	TRBJ1-5	few	CASRSTQGGNQPQHF	TGTGCCAGCAGATCAACACAGGGGGGTAATCAGCCCCAGCATTTT
15	TRBD1	TRBV3-1	TRBJ2-3	few	CASSPPGTGLDTQYF	TGTGCCAGCAGCCCTCCCGGGACAGGGCTAGATACGCAGTATTTT
17	TRBD1	TRBV15	TRBJ2-1	.	CATSGEGALGFYNEQFF	TGTGCCACCAGCGGAGAGGGGGCCTTAGGGTTCTACAATGAGCAGTTCTTC
14	TRBD1	TRBV6-6	TRBJ2-7	many	CASSYSQGVDEQYF	TGTGCCAGCAGTTACTCGCAGGGGGTAGATGAGCAGTACTTC
14	TRBD1	TRBV5-6	TRBJ2-7	many	CASSFGTGDYEQYF	TGTGCCAGCAGCTTTGGGACAGGGGACTACGAGCAGTACTTC
13	.	TRBV28	TRBJ2-7	.	CASSFGDIGEQYF	TGTGCCAGCAGTTTCGGGGATATCGGCGAGCAGTACTTC
13	.	TRBV4-2	TRBJ2-1	.	CASIHSQGDEQFF	TGTGCCAGCATCCACTCACAGGGAGATGAGCAGTTCTTC
12	.	TRBV30	TRBJ2-2	few	CAWSIGAGELFF	TGTGCCTGGAGTATCGGGGCCGGGGAGCTGTTTTTT
13	.	TRBV6-5	TRBJ2-1	.	CASSTGRNNEQFF	TGTGCCAGCAGTACAGGACGGAACAATGAGCAGTTCTTC
15	TRBD2	TRBV11-2	TRBJ2-1	.	CASSQEGRVINEQFF	TGTGCCAGCAGTCAAGAGGGGAGGGTCATAAATGAGCAGTTCTTC
19	TRBD2	TRBV9	TRBJ2-3	.	CASSPSAGGGYVGTDTQYF	TGTGCCAGCAGCCCGAGTGCGGGGGGCGGATATGTTGGCACAGATACGCAGTATTTT
15	.	TRBV12-5	TRBJ1-1	many	CASGIPNAVNTEAFF	TGTGCTAGTGGTATCCCCAACGCGGTTAACACTGAAGCTTTCTTT
17	.	TRBV7-9	TRBJ2-5	.	CASSLVGRLGEEETQYF	TGTGCCAGCAGCTTAGTGGGACGCCTGGGCGAGGAGGAGACCCAGTACTTC
19	TRBD1	TRBV20-1	TRBJ1-6	.	CSARGVNRGGSSYNSPLHF	TGCAGTGCTAGAGGAGTAAACAGGGGGGGAAGCTCCTATAATTCACCCCTCCACTTT
15	.	TRBV19	TRBJ2-1	.	CASSRGASSYNEQFF	TGTGCCAGTAGTCGGGGGGCAAGCTCCTACAATGAGCAGTTCTTC
16	TRBD2	TRBV7-2	TRBJ2-3	.	CASSYLAGPPADTQYF	TGTGCCAGCAGCTACCTAGCGGGCCCGCCGGCAGATACGCAGTATTTT
20	.	TRBV6-2/TRBV6-3	TRBJ2-3	many	CASSSSGVLTSSSVTDTQYF	TGTGCCAGCAGTTCCTCAGGGGTCCTAACCAGTTCGTCCGTCACAGATACGCAGTATTTT
15	.	TRBV5-4	TRBJ2-2	.	CASSLEGLGTGELFF	TGTGCCAGCAGCTTGGAGGGGCTTGGCACCGGGGAGCTGTTTTTT
16	.	TRBV19	TRBJ1-1	.	CASSIGTRGRNTEAFF	TGTGCCAGTAGTATAGGAACCCGGGGGCGGAACACTGAAGCTTTCTTT
14	.	TRBV7-9	TRBJ1-2	many	CASSFPYSHYGYTF	TGTGCCAGCAGCTTCCCGTACAGTCACTATGGCTACACCTTC
11	.	TRBV29-1	TRBJ1-1	few	CSVELHTEAFF	TGCAGCGTTGAACTTCACACTGAAGCTTTCTTT
15	TRBD2	TRBV7-9	TRBJ2-1	.	CASSSRGTSEVEQFF	TGTGCCAGCAGCTCCCGTGGGACTAGCGAGGTTGAGCAGTTCTTC
14	.	TRBV7-9	TRBJ1-6	many	CASSSRGHNSPLHF	TGTGCCAGCAGCTCACGGGGTCATAATTCACCCCTCCACTTT
16	TRBD1	TRBV6-2/TRBV6-3	TRBJ1-5	.	CASSSFGQGLNQPQHF	TGTGCCAGCAGTTCCTTCGGACAGGGCCTCAATCAGCCCCAGCATTTT
15	TRBD1	TRBV28	TRBJ2-7	few	CASSNRGPSSYEQYF	TGTGCCAGCAGCAACAGGGGCCCTAGCTCCTACGAGCAGTACTTC
14	.	TRBV27	TRBJ1-4	many	CASSFYFRDEKLFF	TGTGCCAGCAGTTTTTATTTCAGGGATGAAAAACTGTTTTTT